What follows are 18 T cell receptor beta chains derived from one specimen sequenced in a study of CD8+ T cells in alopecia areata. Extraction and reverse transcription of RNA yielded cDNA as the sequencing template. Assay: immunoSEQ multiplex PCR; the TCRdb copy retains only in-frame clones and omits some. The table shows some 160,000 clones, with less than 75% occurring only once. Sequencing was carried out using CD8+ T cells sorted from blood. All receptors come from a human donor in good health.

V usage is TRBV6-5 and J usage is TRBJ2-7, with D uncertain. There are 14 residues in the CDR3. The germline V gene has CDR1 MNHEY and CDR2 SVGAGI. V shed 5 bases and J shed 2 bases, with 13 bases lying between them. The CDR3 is CASSVLGQTYEQYF. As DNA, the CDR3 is TGTGCCAGCAGTGTGCTGGGTCAGACCTACGAGCAGTACTTC.

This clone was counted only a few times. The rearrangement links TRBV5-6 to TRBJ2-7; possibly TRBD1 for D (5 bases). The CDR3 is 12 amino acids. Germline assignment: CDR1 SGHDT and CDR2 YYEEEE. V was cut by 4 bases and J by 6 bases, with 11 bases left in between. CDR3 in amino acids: CASSPGYLEQYF. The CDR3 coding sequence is TGTGCCAGCAGCCCAGGGTACCTCGAGCAGTACTTC.

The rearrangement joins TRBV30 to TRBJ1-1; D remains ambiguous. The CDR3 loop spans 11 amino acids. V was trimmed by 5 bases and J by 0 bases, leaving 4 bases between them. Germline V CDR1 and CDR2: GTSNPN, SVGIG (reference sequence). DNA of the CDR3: TGTGCCTGGGGAATGAACACTGAAGCTTTCTTT. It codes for CAWGMNTEAFF.

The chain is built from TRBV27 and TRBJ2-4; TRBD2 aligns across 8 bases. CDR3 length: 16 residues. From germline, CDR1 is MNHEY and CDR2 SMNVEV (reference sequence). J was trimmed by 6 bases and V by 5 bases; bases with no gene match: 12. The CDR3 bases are TGTGCCAGCAGTCCAACTAGCGGCCTAGCCCCAAACATTCAGTACTTC. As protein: CASSPTSGLAPNIQYF.

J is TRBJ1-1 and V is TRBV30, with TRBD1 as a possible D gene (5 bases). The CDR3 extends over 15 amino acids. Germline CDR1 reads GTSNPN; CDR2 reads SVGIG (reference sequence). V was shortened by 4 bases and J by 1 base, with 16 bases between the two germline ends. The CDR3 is CAWNVGAGSNTEAFF. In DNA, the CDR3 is TGTGCCTGGAATGTCGGGGCAGGATCGAACACTGAAGCTTTCTTT. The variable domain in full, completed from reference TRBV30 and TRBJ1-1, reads SQTIHQWPATLVQPVGSPLSLECTVEGTSNPNLYWYRQAAGRGLQLLFYSVGIGQISSEVPQNLSASRPQDRQFILSSKKLLLSDSGFYLCAWNVGAGSNTEAFFGQGTRLTVV.

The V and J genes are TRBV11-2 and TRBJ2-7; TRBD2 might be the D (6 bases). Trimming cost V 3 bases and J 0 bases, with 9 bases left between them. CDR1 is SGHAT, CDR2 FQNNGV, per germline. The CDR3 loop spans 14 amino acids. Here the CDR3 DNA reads TGTGCCAGCAGCTTCGGCGGGAACTCCTACGAGCAGTACTTC. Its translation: CASSFGGNSYEQYF.

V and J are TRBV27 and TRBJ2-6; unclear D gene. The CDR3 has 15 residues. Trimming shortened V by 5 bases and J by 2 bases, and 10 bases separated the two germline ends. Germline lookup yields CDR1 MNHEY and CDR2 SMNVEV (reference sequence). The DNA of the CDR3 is TGTGCCAGCAGTCCCGCCGGGCCTGGGGCCAACGTCCTGACTTTC. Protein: CASSPAGPGANVLTF.

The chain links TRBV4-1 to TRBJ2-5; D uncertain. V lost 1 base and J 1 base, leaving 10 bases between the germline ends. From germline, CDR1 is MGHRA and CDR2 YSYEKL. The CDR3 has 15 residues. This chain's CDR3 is CASSQVYVRQETQYF. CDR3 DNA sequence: TGCGCCAGCAGCCAAGTGTACGTCCGCCAAGAGACCCAGTACTTC.

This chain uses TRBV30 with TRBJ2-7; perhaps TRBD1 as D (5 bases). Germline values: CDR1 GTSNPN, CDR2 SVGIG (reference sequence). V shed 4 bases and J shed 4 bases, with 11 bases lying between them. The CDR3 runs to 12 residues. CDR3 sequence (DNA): TGTGCCTGGAAGGGGAACTGGTACGAGCAGTACTTC. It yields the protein CAWKGNWYEQYF.

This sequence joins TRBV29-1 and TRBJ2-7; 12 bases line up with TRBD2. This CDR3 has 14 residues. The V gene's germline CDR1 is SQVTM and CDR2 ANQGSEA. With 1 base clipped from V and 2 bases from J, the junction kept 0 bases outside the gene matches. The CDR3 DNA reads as TGCAGCGTTGAAGGGACTAGCGGGACCTACGAGCAGTACTTC. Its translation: CSVEGTSGTYEQYF.

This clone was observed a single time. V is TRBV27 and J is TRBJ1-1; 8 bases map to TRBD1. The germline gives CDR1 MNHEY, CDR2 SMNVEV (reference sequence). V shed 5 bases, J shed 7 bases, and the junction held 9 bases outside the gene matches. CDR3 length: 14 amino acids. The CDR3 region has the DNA TGTGCCAGCAGTCCGCTGGGACAGGCGGATGAAGCTTTCTTT. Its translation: CASSPLGQADEAFF.

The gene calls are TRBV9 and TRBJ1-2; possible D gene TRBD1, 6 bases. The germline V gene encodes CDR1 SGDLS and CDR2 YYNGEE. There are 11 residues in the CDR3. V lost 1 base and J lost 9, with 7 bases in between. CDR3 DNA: TGTGCCAGCAGCGTATGGGGGCGCTACACCTTC. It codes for CASSVWGRYTF.

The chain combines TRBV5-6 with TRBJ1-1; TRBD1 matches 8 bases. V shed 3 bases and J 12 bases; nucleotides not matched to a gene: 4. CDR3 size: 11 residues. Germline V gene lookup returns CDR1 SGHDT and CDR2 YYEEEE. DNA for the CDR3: TGTGCCAGCAGCTCGGGACAGGAGACTTTCTTT. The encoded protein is CASSSGQETFF. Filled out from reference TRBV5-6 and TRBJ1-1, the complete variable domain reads DAGVTQSPTHLIKTRGQQVTLRCSPKSGHDTVSWYQQALGQGPQFIFQYYEEEERQRGNFPDRFSGHQFPNYSSELNVNALLLGDSALYLCASSSGQETFFGQGTRLTVV.

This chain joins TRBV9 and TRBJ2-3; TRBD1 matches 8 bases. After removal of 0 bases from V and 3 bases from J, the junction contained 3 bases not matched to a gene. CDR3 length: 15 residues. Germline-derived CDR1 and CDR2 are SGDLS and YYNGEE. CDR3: CASSVGTGWTDTQYF. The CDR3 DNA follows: TGTGCCAGCAGCGTAGGGACAGGGTGGACAGATACGCAGTATTTT.

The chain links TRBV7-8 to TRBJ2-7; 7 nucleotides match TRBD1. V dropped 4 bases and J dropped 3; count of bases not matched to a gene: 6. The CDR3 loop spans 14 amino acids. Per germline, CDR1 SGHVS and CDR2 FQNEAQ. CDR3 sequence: CASSSGTDDYEQYF. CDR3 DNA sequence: TGTGCCAGCAGCTCCGGGACAGACGACTACGAGCAGTACTTC.

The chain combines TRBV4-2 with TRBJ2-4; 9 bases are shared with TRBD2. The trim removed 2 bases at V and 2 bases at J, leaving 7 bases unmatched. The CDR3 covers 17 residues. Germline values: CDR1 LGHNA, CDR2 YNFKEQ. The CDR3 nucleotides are TGTGCCAGCAGCCAAAATAGCGGGAGCGGGTCCAAAAACATTCAGTACTTC. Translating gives CASSQNSGSGSKNIQYF.

The CDR3 reads CAWSVGATNTGELFF. For the CDR3, the DNA is TGTGCCTGGAGTGTAGGAGCCACGAACACCGGGGAGCTGTTTTTT. The genes are TRBV30 and TRBJ2-2; no firm D call. The germline CDR1 and CDR2 sequences are GTSNPN and SVGIG (reference sequence). Trimming took off 0 bases at V and 0 bases at J, with 8 bases between the two ends. The CDR3 spans 15 residues. Looking up the rest from reference TRBV30 and TRBJ2-2 gives the full variable domain: SQTIHQWPATLVQPVGSPLSLECTVEGTSNPNLYWYRQAAGRGLQLLFYSVGIGQISSEVPQNLSASRPQDRQFILSSKKLLLSDSGFYLCAWSVGATNTGELFFGEGSRLTVL.

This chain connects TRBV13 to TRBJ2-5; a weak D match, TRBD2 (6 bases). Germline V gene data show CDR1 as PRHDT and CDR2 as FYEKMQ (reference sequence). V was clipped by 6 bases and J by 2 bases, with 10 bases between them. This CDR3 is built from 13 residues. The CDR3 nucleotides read TGTGCCAGCAGTCCGGGGAGGCAAGAGACCCAGTACTTC. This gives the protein CASSPGRQETQYF.